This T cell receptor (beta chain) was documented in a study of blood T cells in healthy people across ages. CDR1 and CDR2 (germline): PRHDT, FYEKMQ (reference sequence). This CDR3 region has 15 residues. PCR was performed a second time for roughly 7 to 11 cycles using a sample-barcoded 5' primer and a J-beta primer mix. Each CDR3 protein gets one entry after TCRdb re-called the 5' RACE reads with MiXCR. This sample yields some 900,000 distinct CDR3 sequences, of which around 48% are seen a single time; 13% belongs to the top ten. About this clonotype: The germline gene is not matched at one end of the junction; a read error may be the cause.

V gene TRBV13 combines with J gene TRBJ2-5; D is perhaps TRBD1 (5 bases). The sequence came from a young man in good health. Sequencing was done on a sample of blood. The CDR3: CASNLRQTNQEAQYF. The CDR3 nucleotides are TGTGCCAGCAACCTTCGACAGACCAACCAAGAGGCCCAGTACTTC.